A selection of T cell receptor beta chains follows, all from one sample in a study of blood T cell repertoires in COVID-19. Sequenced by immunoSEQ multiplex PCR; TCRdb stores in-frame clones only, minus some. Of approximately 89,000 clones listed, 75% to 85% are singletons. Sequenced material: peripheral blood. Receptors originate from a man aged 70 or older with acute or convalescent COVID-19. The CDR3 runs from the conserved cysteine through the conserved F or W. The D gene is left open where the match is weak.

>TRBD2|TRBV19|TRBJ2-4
CASSILREGPENIQYF
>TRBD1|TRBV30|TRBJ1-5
CAWSAVQGEQPQHF
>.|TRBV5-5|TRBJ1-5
CASSLAGGNQPQHF
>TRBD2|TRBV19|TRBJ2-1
CASSTGTRAYNEQFF
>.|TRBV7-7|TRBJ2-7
CASSSSPGSDEQYF
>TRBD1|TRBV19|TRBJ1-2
CASSIAGTGGYGYTF
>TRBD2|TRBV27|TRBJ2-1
CASSLLAGTYNEQFF
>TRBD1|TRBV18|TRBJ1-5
CASSRGQGGRQPQHF
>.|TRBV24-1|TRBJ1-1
CATSGPRGDTEAFF
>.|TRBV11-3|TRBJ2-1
CASSLASQGGNEQFF
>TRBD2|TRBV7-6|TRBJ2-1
CASSLGLAEGNEQFF
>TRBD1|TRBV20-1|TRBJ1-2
CSASQEGAGYGYTF
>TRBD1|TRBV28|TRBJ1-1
CASSLAQGARNTEAFF
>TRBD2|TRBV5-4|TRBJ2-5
CASSSGTGGQETQYF
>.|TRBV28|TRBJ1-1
CASSPPGGTEAFF
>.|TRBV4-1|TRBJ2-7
CASSQDPTAYEQYF
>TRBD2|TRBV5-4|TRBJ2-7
CASSPSGGKYEQYF
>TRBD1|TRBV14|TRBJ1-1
CASSDPPRGQNEAFF
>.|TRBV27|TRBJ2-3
CASSPPPRDTQYF
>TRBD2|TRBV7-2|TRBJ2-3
CASSLGLVMADTQYF
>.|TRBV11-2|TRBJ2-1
CASSLERYGNEQFF
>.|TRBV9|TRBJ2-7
CASSVGPVTYEQYF
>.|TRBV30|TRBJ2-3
CAWSHRIRTDTQYF
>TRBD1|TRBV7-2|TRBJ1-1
CASSILTGGTEAFF
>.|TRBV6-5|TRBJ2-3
CASSYDSLLLTDTQYF
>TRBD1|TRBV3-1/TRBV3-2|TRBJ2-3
CASRGQIHTDTQYF
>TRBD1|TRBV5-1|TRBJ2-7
CASSLVVGGTGAYEQYF
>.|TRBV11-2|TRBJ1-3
CASSQAVRVQTSGNTIYF
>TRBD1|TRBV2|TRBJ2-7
CASSGEGAGYEQYF
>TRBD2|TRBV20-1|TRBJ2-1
CSASSRTSVAYNEQFF
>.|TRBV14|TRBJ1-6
CASSQDHGVGNSPLHF
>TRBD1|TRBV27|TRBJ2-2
CASRVLDRDTGELFF
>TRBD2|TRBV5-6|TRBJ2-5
CASSFASGQETQYF
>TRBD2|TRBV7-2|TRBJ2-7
CASSPSLAGGYYEQYF
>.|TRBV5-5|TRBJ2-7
CASSLLVYEQYF
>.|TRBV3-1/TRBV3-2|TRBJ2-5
CASSQVLGGGYQETQYF
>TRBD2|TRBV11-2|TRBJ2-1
CASRRRPPGLAGGNNEQFF
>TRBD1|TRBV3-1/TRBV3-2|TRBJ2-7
CASSLRDSYEQYF
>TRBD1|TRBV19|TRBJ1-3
CASTQGQLRNTIYF
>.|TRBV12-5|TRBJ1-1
CASGLATLRVTEAFF
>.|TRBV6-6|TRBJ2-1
CASSPYNEQFF
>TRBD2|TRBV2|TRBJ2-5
CASSKTGGKETQYF
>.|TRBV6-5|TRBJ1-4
CASSNRESLFF
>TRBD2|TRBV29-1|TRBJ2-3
CSVGTSGSTDTQYF
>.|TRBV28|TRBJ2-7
CASSAPGGREQYF
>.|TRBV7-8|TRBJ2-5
CASRRFEGVQETQYF
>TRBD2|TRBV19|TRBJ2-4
CASSTHPRGGEAKNIQYF
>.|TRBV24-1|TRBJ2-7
CATSGQEAISYEQYF
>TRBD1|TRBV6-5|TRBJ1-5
CASAGQGSNQPQHF
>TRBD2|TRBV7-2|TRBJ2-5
CASSSTSSQETQYF